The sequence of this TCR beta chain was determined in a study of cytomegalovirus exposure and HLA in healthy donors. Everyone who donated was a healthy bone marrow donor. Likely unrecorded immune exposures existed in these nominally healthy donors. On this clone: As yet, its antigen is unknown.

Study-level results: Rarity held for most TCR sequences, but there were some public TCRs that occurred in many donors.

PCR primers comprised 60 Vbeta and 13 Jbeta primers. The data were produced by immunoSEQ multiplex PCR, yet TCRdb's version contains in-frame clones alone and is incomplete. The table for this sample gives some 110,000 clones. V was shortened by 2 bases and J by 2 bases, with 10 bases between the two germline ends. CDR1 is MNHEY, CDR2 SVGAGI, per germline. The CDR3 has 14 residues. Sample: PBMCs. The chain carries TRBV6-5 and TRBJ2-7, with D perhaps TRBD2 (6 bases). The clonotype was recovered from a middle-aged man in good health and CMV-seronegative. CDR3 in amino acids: CASSYGRGPYEQYF. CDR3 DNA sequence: TGTGCCAGCAGTTACGGGCGGGGCCCCTACGAGCAGTACTTC.